This T cell receptor (beta chain) came from a study of patients and donors after allogeneic stem cell transplantation. The trim removed 7 bases at V and 0 bases at J, leaving 15 bases unmatched. This CDR3 is 18 amino acids long. At least ten counts were recorded for this clonotype. TCRdb reprocessed the RT-PCR reads with MiXCR, giving one entry per CDR3 protein. Among about a million distinct CDR3 sequences listed, about a sixth were seen once. The sample consisted of blood, either unsorted or a sorted T cell fraction (not recorded which). The origin of this receptor is a human donor who was either an allogeneic HSCT recipient or a stem cell or donor lymphocyte infusion donor (not recorded which). It is not recorded whose cells these are; they may come from a transplant donor. V usage is TRBV12-3 or TRBV12-4 and J usage is TRBJ2-1; 7 bases align to TRBD1. The DNA for the CDR3 is TGTGCCAGCACTCAAAGTCGGGTGGACAGGAGCTCCTACAATGAGCAGTTCTTC. Protein: CASTQSRVDRSSYNEQFF.